Below, 21 T cell receptor beta chains from the same sample are listed, as sequenced in a study of CD8+CD57+ T cells in acquired aplastic anemia. Profiling of TCR beta VDJ combinations and CDR3 sequences used genomic DNA as template. MiXCR was run by TCRdb on the reads, yielding one entry per CDR3 protein. The repertoire consists of 110,000 or so distinct CDR3 sequences, with 40% to 65% occurring once and the leading ten covering roughly a third. Sequencing was carried out using sorted CD4+, CD8+, or CD8+CD57+ T cells (not recorded which) from PBMCs. These receptors came from a human donor in good health, serving as a control.

The chain carries TRBV7-3 and TRBJ1-5, with TRBD1 matching 7 bases. From germline, CDR1 is SGHTA and CDR2 FQGTGA. The CDR3 has 18 amino acids. V shed 7 bases and J 5 bases; nucleotides not matched to a gene: 20. CDR3 sequence (DNA): TGTGCCAGCATCCCCGGTGGGCAGGGGGGCAGCGGCGATCAGCCCCAGCATTTT. It codes for CASIPGGQGGSGDQPQHF. Full variable domain (missing parts from reference TRBV7-3 and TRBJ1-5): GAGVSQTPSNKVTEKGKYVELRCDPISGHTALYWYRQSLGQGPEFLIYFQGTGAADDSGLPNDRFFAVRPEGSVSTLKIQRTERGDSAVYLCASIPGGQGGSGDQPQHFGDGTRLSIL.

About this clonotype: Its ends do not fully match the called genes, so a read error is possible. The chain carries TRBV20-1 and TRBJ2-7; D not certain. This CDR3 is 11 amino acids long. Germline V gives CDR1 DFQATT, CDR2 SNEGSKA (reference sequence). CDR3 in amino acids: CSAGQIYERYF. CDR3 in DNA: TGCAGTGCTGGGCAGATCTACGAGCGGTACTTC.

In its sample, this clonotype was seen many times. The V gene is TRBV6-2 or TRBV6-3, the J gene TRBJ2-7; D ambiguous. The length of the CDR3 is 10 residues. Germline loops: CDR1 MNHEY, CDR2 SVGEGT. V lost 7 bases and J 7 bases, leaving 8 bases between the germline ends. The chain's CDR3 is CASKDREQYF. CDR3 coding DNA: TGTGCCAGCAAGGACCGAGAGCAGTACTTC.

This clonotype was seen just once. This sequence joins TRBV2 and TRBJ1-5; 9 nucleotides line up with TRBD1. V lost 6 bases, J lost 0 bases, and 9 bases stayed unmatched. Per the germline V gene, CDR1 is SNHLY and CDR2 is FYNNEI. This CDR3 region has 17 residues. The CDR3 bases are TGTGCCAGCAGGCCCGGGACAGGGTTTTATAGCAATCAGCCCCAGCATTTT. Protein product: CASRPGTGFYSNQPQHF.

The chain couples TRBV2 to TRBJ2-7; D call uncertain. Trimming removed 4 bases at V and 3 bases at J, with 4 bases between. This CDR3 region has 11 residues. Per the germline V gene, CDR1 is SNHLY and CDR2 is FYNNEI. CDR3 nucleotide sequence: TGTGCCAGCAGTGCACACTACGAGCAGTACTTC. It encodes CASSAHYEQYF.

The chain is built from TRBV7-2 and TRBJ2-5, with 12 positions matching TRBD2. Trimming at V came to 5 bases and at J to 10 bases, leaving 8 bases not matched to a gene. Germline V gene data show CDR1 as SGHTA and CDR2 as FQGNSA. The CDR3 totals 14 residues. This chain's CDR3 is CASSRPLAGGNQYF. DNA for the CDR3: TGTGCCAGCAGCCGACCACTAGCGGGGGGTAACCAGTACTTC.

Ten or more counts support this clonotype. The rearrangement uses TRBV4-3 and TRBJ2-7; 13 nucleotides match TRBD2. Germline V lookup: CDR1 LGHNA, CDR2 YSLEER. The CDR3 loop spans 16 amino acids. Germline trimming cut 4 bases from V and 5 bases from J; bases unmatched to any gene: 8. The CDR3 sequence is CASSPTSGGAFHEQYF. CDR3 DNA sequence: TGCGCCAGCAGCCCAACTAGCGGGGGGGCCTTTCACGAGCAGTACTTC.

This clonotype was counted at least ten times. CDR3 region: CASSLESSSTDTQYF. In DNA, the CDR3 is TGTGCCAGCAGCTTGGAATCTTCTAGCACAGATACGCAGTATTTT. V is TRBV5-6 and J is TRBJ2-3; D remains unclear. Trimming shortened V by 0 bases and J by 0 bases, and 8 bases separated the two germline ends. The germline CDR1 and CDR2 sequences are SGHDT and YYEEEE. The CDR3 spans 15 residues.

This clonotype was counted at least ten times. The chain has TRBV11-2 and TRBJ1-1; D remains unclear. V lost 0 bases and J 1 base, leaving 9 bases between the germline ends. This CDR3 has 15 amino acids. Germline CDR1 is SGHAT and CDR2 is FQNNGV. The CDR3 nucleotides read TGTGCCAGCAGCTTAGAGACATCTTCGAACACTGAAGCTTTCTTT. It translates to CASSLETSSNTEAFF.

In this sample, this clonotype turned up once. The chain recombines TRBV3-1 with TRBJ1-2; no reliable D call. The CDR3 has 16 residues. Germline assignment: CDR1 LGHDT and CDR2 YNNKEL (reference sequence). V was shortened by 4 bases and J by 3 bases, with 18 bases between the two germline ends. CDR3 in DNA: TGTGCCAGCAGCCCGAGTCTGCAGGCGCCAGACTATGGCTACACCTTC. It translates to CASSPSLQAPDYGYTF.

A note on this clonotype: This may be a read error, as it is one base from a much larger clone. The chain links TRBV27 to TRBJ1-1; TRBD1 aligns across 9 bases. The CDR3 consists of 15 residues. Germline CDR1 MNHEY, CDR2 SMNVEV (reference sequence). This chain's CDR3 is CARSSGQGWNTEAFF. CDR3 sequence (DNA): TGTGCCCGCAGTTCTGGACAGGGGTGGAACACTGAAGCTTTCTTT.

The rearrangement links TRBV10-3 to TRBJ1-6; 9 bases line up with TRBD1. CDR3 size: 14 residues. The V gene's germline CDR1 is ENHRY and CDR2 SYGVKD. The junction had 6 bases not matched to a gene; V was cut back by 5 bases and J by 10 bases. CDR3 bases: TGTGCCATCAGTAAATCAGACAGGGGGTCACCCCTCCACTTT. It codes for CAISKSDRGSPLHF.

This clonotype was counted many times. The gene calls are TRBV2 and TRBJ2-7; weak D call: TRBD1 (6 bases). Germline lookup yields CDR1 SNHLY and CDR2 FYNNEI. The CDR3 is 13 amino acids. Trimming shortened V by 3 bases and J by 5 bases, and 11 bases separated the two germline ends. CDR3 nucleotide sequence: TGTGCCAGCAGTGAGTCAGGGGACCACGAGCAGTACTTC. Its protein is CASSESGDHEQYF.

This clonotype has at least ten counts. The chain uses TRBV6-1 and TRBJ1-6; TRBD1 is a possible D gene (5 bases). The CDR3 extends over 13 amino acids. Trimming stripped 4 bases from V and 15 bases from J, with 16 bases between. The germline V gene has CDR1 MNHNS and CDR2 SASEGT. As DNA, the CDR3 is TGTGCCAGCAGTGGGGGGGACCGCGTGTTCCTCCACTTT. It is translated as CASSGGDRVFLHF.

The V call is TRBV9, the J call TRBJ1-5, with TRBD1 as a possible D gene (5 bases). The germline V gene has CDR1 SGDLS and CDR2 YYNGEE. The CDR3 runs to 14 residues. V shed 0 bases and J shed 5 bases, with 9 bases lying between them. CDR3 region: CASSVAGGDQPQHF. In DNA, the CDR3 is TGTGCCAGCAGCGTAGCTGGGGGGGATCAGCCCCAGCATTTT.

The chain combines TRBV2 with TRBJ1-3; D gene unclear. The CDR3 contains 14 residues. V lost 2 bases and J 0 bases, leaving 5 bases between the germline ends. CDR1 SNHLY and CDR2 FYNNEI come from the germline V gene. The chain's CDR3 is CASSEMGSGNTIYF. The CDR3 DNA reads TGTGCCAGCAGTGAAATGGGCTCTGGAAACACCATATATTTT.

CDR3 in DNA: TGTGCCAGCAGTAACGGGGCCGAGCAGTACTTC. Its protein is CASSNGAEQYF. The rearrangement uses TRBV6-8 and TRBJ2-7, with D perhaps given as TRBD1 or TRBD2 (5 bases each). CDR1 and CDR2 from the germline V gene are MNHGY and SAAAGT. With 5 bases removed from V and 6 bases from J, the gap between germline ends came to 8 bases. The CDR3 is 11 residues long.

CDR3 bases: TGTGCCAGCAGCCGGATTGGGACAGGGACTATTTTCTGCTACGAGCAGTACTTC. Amino acid sequence: CASSRIGTGTIFCYEQYF. J is TRBJ2-7 and V is TRBV7-8; 9 nucleotides match TRBD1. The trim removed 5 bases at V and 3 bases at J, leaving 17 bases unmatched. The CDR3 runs to 18 residues. Looked up from germline, CDR1 is SGHVS and CDR2 is FQNEAQ.

Of note for this clonotype: This may be a read error: a much more frequent sequence differs by one nucleotide. The chain is built from TRBV12-5 and TRBJ2-3; 12 positions match TRBD2. The CDR3 is 17 residues long. CDR1 is LGHNT, CDR2 FRNRAP, per germline. CDR3 coding DNA: TGTGCTAGTGGTTTGCAGATACTAGCGGGGGGAACAGATGCGCAGTATTTT. As protein: CASGLQILAGGTDAQYF.

This clonotype was seen ten or more times. The chain carries TRBV9 and TRBJ1-2; D gene unclear. Looked up from germline, CDR1 is SGDLS and CDR2 is YYNGEE. The CDR3 sequence is 14 residues long. V gave up 0 bases and J gave up 2 bases, with 8 bases separating them. Written as DNA, the CDR3 is TGTGCCAGCAGCGTAGAACACATGAACTATGGCTACACCTTC. Translation: CASSVEHMNYGYTF. The whole variable domain, filled in from reference TRBV9 and TRBJ1-2, reads DSGVTQTPKHLITATGQRVTLRCSPRSGDLSVYWYQQSLDQGLQFLIQYYNGEERAKGNILERFSAQQFPDLHSELNLSSLELGDSALYFCASSVEHMNYGYTFGSGTRLTVV.

The chain has TRBV5-1 and TRBJ2-3; 10 nucleotides align to TRBD1. Germline-derived CDR1 and CDR2 are SGHRS and YFSETQ. Germline trimming cut 4 bases from V and 2 bases from J; bases unmatched to any gene: 7. The CDR3 length is 16 residues. CDR3: CASSHGQGGYTDTQYF. The CDR3 DNA reads as TGCGCCAGCAGCCACGGACAGGGGGGTTACACAGATACGCAGTATTTT.